This TCR beta chain was documented in a study of blood T cells in healthy people across ages. Next came a second PCR, run for about 7 to 12 cycles, which used a sample-barcoded 5' primer along with a J-beta primer mix. TCRdb itself ran the 5' RACE reads through MiXCR, one entry per CDR3 protein. The sample yields some 1,800,000 distinct CDR3 sequences, 39% seen once. This clonotype turned up a few times. Its antigen remains unknown. Study-wide results and caveats: Any changes in expanded clonotypes were possibly confounded, as donor CMV status remained unknown.

Samples each yielded at least 5 micrograms of total RNA. With V trimmed by 0 bases and J by 3 bases, 7 bases remained unmatched. The CDR3 is 16 amino acids. Germline assignment: CDR1 SGHRS and CDR2 YFSETQ. Sample: blood. The V gene is TRBV5-1, the J gene TRBJ2-5; 8 bases map to TRBD1. The receptor was derived from a human donor in good health. CDR3 sequence reads: CASSLALGTGKETQYF. For the CDR3, the DNA is TGCGCCAGCAGCTTGGCCCTCGGGACAGGAAAAGAGACCCAGTACTTC. Full variable domain (rest looked up from reference TRBV5-1 and TRBJ2-5): KAGVTQTPRYLIKTRGQQVTLSCSPISGHRSVSWYQQTPGQGLQFLFEYFSETQRNKGNFPGRFSGRQFSNSRSEMNVSTLELGDSALYLCASSLALGTGKETQYFGPGTRLLVL.